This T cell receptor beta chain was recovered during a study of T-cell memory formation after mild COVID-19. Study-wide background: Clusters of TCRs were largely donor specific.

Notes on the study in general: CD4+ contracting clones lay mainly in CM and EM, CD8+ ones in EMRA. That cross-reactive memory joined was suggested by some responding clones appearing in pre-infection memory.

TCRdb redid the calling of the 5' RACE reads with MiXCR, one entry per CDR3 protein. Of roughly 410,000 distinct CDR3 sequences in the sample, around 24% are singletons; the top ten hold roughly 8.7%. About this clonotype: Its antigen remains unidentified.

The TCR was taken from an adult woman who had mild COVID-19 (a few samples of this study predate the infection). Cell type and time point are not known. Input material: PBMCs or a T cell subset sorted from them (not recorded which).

CDR3 residues: CASSGMTGDREVLTDTQYF. The CDR3 nucleotides are TGTGCCAGCAGTGGAATGACAGGGGATCGCGAGGTTTTAACAGATACGCAGTATTTT. This rearrangement joins TRBV12-3 or TRBV12-4 to TRBJ2-3; 8 bases line up with TRBD1. With V trimmed by 5 bases and J by 3 bases, 19 bases remained unmatched. The CDR3 covers 19 residues.